This TCR beta chain was obtained from a study of shared clonotypes between healthy human individuals. V lost 2 bases and J lost 5, with 4 bases in between. This CDR3 is built from 12 residues. Germline V gene lookup returns CDR1 MNHEY and CDR2 SMNVEV (reference sequence). Source study methods: For the immunoSEQ data, sequences were junction-only without quality scores, so filtering differed. The table came from immunoSEQ multiplex PCR; TCRdb's copy has only in-frame clones and leaves some out. The V and J calls and clone size come from that table; D and trimming were worked out from the DNA. The sample has some 2.1 million clones; roughly 95% are singletons. Terminally differentiated effector memory CD45RA+ cells were left out of the naive CD8 fraction, which was CD45RO-negative and positively selected for CCR7. Concerning this clone: The sample contains more than one DNA sequence encoding this CDR3.

V gene TRBV27 combines with J gene TRBJ2-1, with unresolved D. The source material was naive CD8+ T cells from PBMCs. This TCR was recovered from a man aged 18 to 35 in good health. Some clones in this sample may be carry-over from other donors' samples. As DNA, the CDR3 is TGTGCCAGCAGTTTAGGGCACAATGAGCAGTTCTTC. Its protein product is CASSLGHNEQFF.